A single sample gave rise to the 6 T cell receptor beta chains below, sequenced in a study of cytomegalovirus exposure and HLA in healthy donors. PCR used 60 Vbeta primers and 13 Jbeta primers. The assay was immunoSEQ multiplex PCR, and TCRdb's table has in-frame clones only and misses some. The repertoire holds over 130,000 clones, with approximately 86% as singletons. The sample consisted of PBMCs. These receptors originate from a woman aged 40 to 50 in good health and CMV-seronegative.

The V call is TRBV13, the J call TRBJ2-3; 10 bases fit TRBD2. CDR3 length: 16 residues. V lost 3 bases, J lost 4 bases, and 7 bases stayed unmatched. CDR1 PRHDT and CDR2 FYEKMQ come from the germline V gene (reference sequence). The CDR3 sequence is CASSFSGRAFPDTQYF. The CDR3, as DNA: TGTGCCAGCAGCTTCAGCGGGAGGGCCTTCCCAGATACGCAGTATTTT.

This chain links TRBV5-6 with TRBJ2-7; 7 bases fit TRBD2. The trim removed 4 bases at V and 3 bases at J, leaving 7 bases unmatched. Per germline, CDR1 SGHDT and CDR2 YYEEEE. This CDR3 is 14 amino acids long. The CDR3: CASSGLVGDYEQYF. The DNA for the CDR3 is TGTGCCAGCAGCGGACTAGTGGGTGACTACGAGCAGTACTTC.

The DNA of the CDR3 is TGTGCCAGCAGCTTGGCGGGACAGGCCCCTATAAGACAGTACTTC. Encoded protein: CASSLAGQAPIRQYF. The V call is TRBV13, the J call TRBJ2-7; 8 bases map to TRBD1. Germline V CDR1 and CDR2: PRHDT, FYEKMQ (reference sequence). Unmatched junction bases numbered 14, after V lost 3 bases and J lost 10 bases. This CDR3 spans 15 amino acids.

This CDR3 reads CASSSTSGWRTDYTDTQYF. Here the CDR3 DNA reads TGTGCCAGCAGCTCGACTAGCGGATGGCGGACGGACTACACAGATACGCAGTATTTT. The chain is built from TRBV7-8 and TRBJ2-3; 9 bases map to TRBD2. This CDR3 contains 19 residues. After removal of 4 bases from V and 2 bases from J, the junction contained 16 bases not matched to a gene. Germline V gives CDR1 SGHVS, CDR2 FQNEAQ.

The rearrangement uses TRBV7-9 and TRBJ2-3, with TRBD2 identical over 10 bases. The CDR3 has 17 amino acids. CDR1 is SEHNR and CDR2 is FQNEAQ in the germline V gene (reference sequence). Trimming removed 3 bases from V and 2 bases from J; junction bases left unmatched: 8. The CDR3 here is CASSFWAGLASTDTQYF. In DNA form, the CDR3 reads TGTGCCAGCAGCTTTTGGGCGGGACTAGCGTCCACAGATACGCAGTATTTT.

In DNA, the CDR3 is TGTGCCAGCAGCACGGGACTAGCATCCCAAGAGACCCAGTACTTC. It yields the protein CASSTGLASQETQYF. The rearrangement joins TRBV5-4 to TRBJ2-5, with 9 positions matching TRBD2. This CDR3 spans 15 amino acids. Germline V lookup: CDR1 SGHNT, CDR2 YYREEE (reference sequence). Trimming cost V 4 bases and J 1 base; bases outside gene matches: 5.